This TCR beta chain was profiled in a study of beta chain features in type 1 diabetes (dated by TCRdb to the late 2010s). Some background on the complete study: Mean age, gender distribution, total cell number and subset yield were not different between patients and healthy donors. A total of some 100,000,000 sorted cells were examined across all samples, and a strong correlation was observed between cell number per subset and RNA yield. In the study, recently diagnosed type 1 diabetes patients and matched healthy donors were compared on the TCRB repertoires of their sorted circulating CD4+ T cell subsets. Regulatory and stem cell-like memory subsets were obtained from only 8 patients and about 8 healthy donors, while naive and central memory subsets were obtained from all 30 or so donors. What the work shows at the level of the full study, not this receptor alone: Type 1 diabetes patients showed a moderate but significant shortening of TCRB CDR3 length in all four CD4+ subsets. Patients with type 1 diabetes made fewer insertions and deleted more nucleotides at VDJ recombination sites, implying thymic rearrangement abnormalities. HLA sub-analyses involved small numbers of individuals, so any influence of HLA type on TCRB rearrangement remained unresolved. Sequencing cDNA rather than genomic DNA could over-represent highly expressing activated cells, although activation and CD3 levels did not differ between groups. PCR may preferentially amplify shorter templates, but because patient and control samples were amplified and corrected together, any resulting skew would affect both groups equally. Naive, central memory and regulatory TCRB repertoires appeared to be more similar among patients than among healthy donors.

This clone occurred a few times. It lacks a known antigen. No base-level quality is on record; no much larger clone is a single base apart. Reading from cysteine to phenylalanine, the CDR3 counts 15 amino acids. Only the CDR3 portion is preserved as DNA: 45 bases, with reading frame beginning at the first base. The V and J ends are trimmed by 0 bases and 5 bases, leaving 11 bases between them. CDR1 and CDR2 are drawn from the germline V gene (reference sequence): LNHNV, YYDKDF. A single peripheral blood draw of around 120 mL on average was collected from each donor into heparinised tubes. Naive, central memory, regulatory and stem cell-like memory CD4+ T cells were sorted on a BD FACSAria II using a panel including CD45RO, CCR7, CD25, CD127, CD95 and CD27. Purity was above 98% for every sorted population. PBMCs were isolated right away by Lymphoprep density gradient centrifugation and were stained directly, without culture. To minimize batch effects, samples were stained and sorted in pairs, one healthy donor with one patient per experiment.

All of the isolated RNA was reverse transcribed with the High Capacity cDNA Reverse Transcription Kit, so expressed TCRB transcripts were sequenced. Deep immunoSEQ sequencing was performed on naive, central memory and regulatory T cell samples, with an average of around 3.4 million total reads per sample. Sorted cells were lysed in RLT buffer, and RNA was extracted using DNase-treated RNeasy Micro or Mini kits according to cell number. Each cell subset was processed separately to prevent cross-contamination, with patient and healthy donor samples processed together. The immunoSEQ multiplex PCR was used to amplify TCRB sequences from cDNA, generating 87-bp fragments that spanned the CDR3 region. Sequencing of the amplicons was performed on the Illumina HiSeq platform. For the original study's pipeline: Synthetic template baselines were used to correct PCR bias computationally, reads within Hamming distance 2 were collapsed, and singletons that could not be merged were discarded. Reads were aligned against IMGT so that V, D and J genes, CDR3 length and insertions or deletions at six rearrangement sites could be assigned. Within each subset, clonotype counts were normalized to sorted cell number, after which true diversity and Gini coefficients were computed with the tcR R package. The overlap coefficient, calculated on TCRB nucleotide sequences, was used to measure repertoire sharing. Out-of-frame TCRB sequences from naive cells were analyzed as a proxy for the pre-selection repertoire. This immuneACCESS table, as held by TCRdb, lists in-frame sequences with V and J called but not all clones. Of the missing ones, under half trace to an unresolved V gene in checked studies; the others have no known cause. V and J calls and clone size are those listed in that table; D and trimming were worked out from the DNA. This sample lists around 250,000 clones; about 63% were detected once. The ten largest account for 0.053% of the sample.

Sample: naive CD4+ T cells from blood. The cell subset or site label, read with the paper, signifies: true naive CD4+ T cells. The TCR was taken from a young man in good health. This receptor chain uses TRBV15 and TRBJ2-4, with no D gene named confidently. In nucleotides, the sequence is TGTGCCACCAGCAGAGAGCGGCTTCTGGAAAACATTCAGTACTTC. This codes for CATSRERLLENIQYF.